This entry concerns a single T cell receptor beta chain. Its antigen is as yet unknown. The conserved final phenylalanine or tryptophan is absent from the CDR3, which likely points to a read error. No DNA is shown, since the ends of the CDR3 on it are uncertain; the CDR3 is the one TCRdb lists. The template for TCR beta VDJ and CDR3 sequence profiling was genomic DNA. TCRdb ran MiXCR on the reads and lists one entry per CDR3 protein. The data hold around 400,000 distinct CDR3 sequences, with 60% to 80% observed a single time. This sample is drawn from a study of CD8+CD57+ T cells in acquired aplastic anemia. Whole-study findings and limits: Controls and patients did not differ significantly in CD8+ Simpson's diversity.

The receptor comes from a human donor in good health, serving as a control. The sample was sorted CD4+, CD8+, or CD8+CD57+ T cells (not recorded which) from PBMCs.

This chain's CDR3 is CASSSHSGTGVEI. The chain is built from TRBV9 and TRBJ1-2; the D call TRBD1 from the table was never checked on the DNA. CDR1 and CDR2 from the germline V gene are SGDLS and YYNGEE. The CDR3 is made up of 13 amino acids, end residues included.